Listed below are T cell receptor beta chains from one sample, sequenced in a study of cytomegalovirus exposure and HLA in healthy donors. TCRdb keeps only in-frame clones here, not all; method: immunoSEQ multiplex PCR. The repertoire holds around 220,000 clones, with 83% as singletons. Material for sequencing was PBMCs. All receptors derive from a girl between 5 and 17 years old in good health and CMV-seronegative. CDR3s include the opening cysteine and the closing phenylalanine or tryptophan. The D gene is left open where the match is weak. Clone size is given for some rows only: seen once, a few or many times, or a class if the clone is expanded.

j_call clone_size v_call d_call cdr3_nt cdr3_aa
TRBJ2-1 - TRBV18 - TGTGCCAGCTCACCACTAGCGTCCTCCTACAATGAGCAGTTCTTC CASSPLASSYNEQFF
TRBJ1-2 - TRBV7-2 - TGTGCCAGCAGCTTATATAGGAGGATTAACTATGGCTACACCTTC CASSLYRRINYGYTF
TRBJ2-2 - TRBV2 - TGTGCCAGCAGTACCGACCTAGTGAACACCGGGGAGCTGTTTTTT CASSTDLVNTGELFF
TRBJ2-7 - TRBV7-7 TRBD2 TGTGCCAGCAGCTTTTCGGGTCTAGCGGGTGGCTTAAGCTCCTACGAGCAGTACTTC CASSFSGLAGGLSSYEQYF
TRBJ2-2 - TRBV5-6 - TGTGCCAGCAGCTTGTCAGGGAACAACGCCGGGGAGCTGTTTTTT CASSLSGNNAGELFF
TRBJ1-2 - TRBV14 - TGTGCCAGCAGCCCCGGGAGGGGTAGTGGCTACACCTTC CASSPGRGSGYTF
TRBJ2-2 - TRBV7-8 - TGTGCCAGCAGCTCGAAGTCCGGGGGTTTCGACACCGGGGAGCTGTTTTTT CASSSKSGGFDTGELFF
TRBJ2-5 - TRBV4-2 - TGTGCCAGCAGCCAGGAAGCCCCGGGACAAAAAGAGACCCAGTACTTC CASSQEAPGQKETQYF
TRBJ1-1 - TRBV21-1 - TGTGCCGAACGGACGTGGGTATGGGGCGGAAGCACTGAAGCTTTCTTT CAERTWVWGGSTEAFF
TRBJ1-2 - TRBV19 TRBD1 TGTGCCAGTAGTCCTCGACAGGGCGCCTACACCTTC CASSPRQGAYTF
TRBJ1-5 - TRBV19 - TGTGCCAGTAGTATAGACACCGGGATTAGCAATCAGCCCCAGCATTTT CASSIDTGISNQPQHF
TRBJ1-5 once TRBV25-1 - TGTGCCAGCAGTGGTCGAGGGAACAATCAGCCCCAGCATTTT CASSGRGNNQPQHF
TRBJ2-5 once TRBV28 - TGTGCCAGCACTCCGCCTGGCGGGGCTGGCGAGACCCAGTACTTC CASTPPGGAGETQYF
TRBJ2-1 few TRBV4-1 TRBD1 TGCGCCAGCAGCCTGGGGGCAGGGGGCGATGAGCAGTTCTTC CASSLGAGGDEQFF
TRBJ2-3 - TRBV29-1 TRBD2 TGCAGCGTTGATAGAGCGGGGGGCACAGATACGCAGTATTTT CSVDRAGGTDTQYF
TRBJ1-3 once TRBV7-6 TRBD1 TGTGCCAGCAGCATAGCCTCGGGACAGGGGACGATCTCTGGAAACACCATATATTTT CASSIASGQGTISGNTIYF